What follows describes a single T cell receptor (beta chain). As yet, its antigen is unknown. This CDR3 is 17 amino acids long. Losses at the gene ends were 3 bases for V and 0 bases for J; bases not matched to a gene: 10. Germline CDR1 reads ENHRY; CDR2 reads SYGVKD. Sequencing libraries made from TCR beta cDNA carried unique molecular identifiers. One entry per CDR3 protein results from TCRdb running MiXCR on the PCR reads. The sample lists almost 700,000 distinct CDR3 sequences, about 60% seen once, with about 11% in the top ten. The data were taken from a study of post-analysis software for immune sequencing data. Study-wide results and caveats: There were several TRBV segments more frequent in patients than controls, and TRBV5-6, TRBV5-1 and TRBV20-1 were among them. Samples made in the same batch grouped tightly together by F measure. Compared against controls, patients with multiple sclerosis displayed significantly lower normalized Chao1 diversity.

Sequenced material: blood. The receptor was isolated from a girl aged 2 to 9 with multiple sclerosis. The chain uses TRBV10-3 and TRBJ1-2; TRBD1 aligns across 7 bases. CDR3 nucleotide sequence: TGTGCCATCAGTGAAGATTTGGGACAGAGTTCTAACTATGGCTACACCTTC. This codes for CAISEDLGQSSNYGYTF.